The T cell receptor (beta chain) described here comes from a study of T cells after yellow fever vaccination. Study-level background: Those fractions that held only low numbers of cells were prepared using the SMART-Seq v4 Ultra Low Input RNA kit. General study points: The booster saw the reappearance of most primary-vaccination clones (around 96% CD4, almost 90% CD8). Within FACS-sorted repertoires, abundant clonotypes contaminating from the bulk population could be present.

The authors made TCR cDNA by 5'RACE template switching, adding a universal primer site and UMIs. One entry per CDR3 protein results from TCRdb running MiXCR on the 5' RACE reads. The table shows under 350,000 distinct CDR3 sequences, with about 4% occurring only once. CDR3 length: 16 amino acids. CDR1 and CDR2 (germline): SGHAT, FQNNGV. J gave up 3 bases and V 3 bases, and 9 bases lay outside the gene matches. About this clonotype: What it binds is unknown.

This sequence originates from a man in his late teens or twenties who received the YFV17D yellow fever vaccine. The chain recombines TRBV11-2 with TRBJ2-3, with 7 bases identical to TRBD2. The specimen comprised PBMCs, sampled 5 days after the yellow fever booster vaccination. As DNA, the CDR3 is TGTGCCAGCAGCTTGGAGACTAGCCGCCCTACAGATACGCAGTATTTT. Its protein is CASSLETSRPTDTQYF. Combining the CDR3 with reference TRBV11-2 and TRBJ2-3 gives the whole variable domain EAGVAQSPRYKIIEKRQSVAFWCNPISGHATLYWYQQILGQGPKLLIQFQNNGVVDDSQLPKDRFSAERLKGVDSTLKIQPAKLEDSAVYLCASSLETSRPTDTQYFGPGTRLTVL.